One and the same sample provided the 23 T cell receptor beta chains below, sequenced in a study of cytomegalovirus exposure and HLA in healthy donors. Primers: 60 Vbeta forward and 13 Jbeta reverse. TCRdb's table, derived via immunoSEQ multiplex PCR, lists solely in-frame clones and lacks some. This table has roughly 78,000 clones, 50% to 80% appearing once. Specimen: PBMCs. Receptor source: a man in his forties or fifties in good health and CMV-seropositive.

V usage is TRBV7-2 and J usage is TRBJ2-3; D perhaps matches TRBD2 (5 bases). CDR1 SGHTA and CDR2 FQGNSA come from the germline V gene. The CDR3 totals 13 residues. V lost 5 bases, J lost 4 bases, and 10 bases lay in between. The CDR3 region is CASSEGPPDTQYF. The CDR3 DNA reads as TGTGCCAGCAGCGAGGGCCCCCCAGATACGCAGTATTTT.

This clone was observed once. The chain combines TRBV29-1 with TRBJ2-3; 7 bases fit TRBD2. This CDR3 contains 12 residues. The J segment lost 9 bases and the V segment lost 6 bases, leaving 9 bases of the junction unmatched. Germline V lookup: CDR1 SQVTM, CDR2 ANQGSEA. CDR3 residues: CSVAGDVLTQYF. The DNA for the CDR3 is TGCAGCGTCGCGGGGGACGTGCTCACGCAGTATTTT.

This clone has more than one count but fewer than ten. The rearrangement links TRBV30 to TRBJ1-4; D might be TRBD1 (6 bases). The V end was cut by 2 bases, the J end by 8 bases, with 18 bases between. CDR1 and CDR2 (germline): GTSNPN, SVGIG (reference sequence). The CDR3 loop spans 15 amino acids. CDR3 in DNA: TGTGCCTGGAGTCTCCCCTTGGACAGAGGCGAAAAACTGTTTTTT. Amino acid sequence: CAWSLPLDRGEKLFF.

This clone appeared a few times. V is TRBV19 and J is TRBJ1-6; 9 bases fit TRBD1. Trimming cost V 4 bases and J 8 bases; bases outside gene matches: 3. The CDR3 runs to 14 residues. Germline-derived CDR1 and CDR2 are LNHDA and SQIVND (reference sequence). The CDR3 bases are TGTGCCAGTAGTAAGAGACAGGGGGATTCACCCCTCCACTTT. Translated: CASSKRQGDSPLHF.

In its sample, this clone was seen a few times. This chain uses TRBV10-3 with TRBJ2-2; TRBD2 matches at 15 bases. Trimming took 10 bases from V and 2 from J; bases not matched to a gene: 8. CDR3 length equals 17 residues. Germline CDR1 is ENHRY and CDR2 is SYGVKD. The CDR3, as DNA: TGTGCCACGACAGGACTAGCGGGGGGGATCAACACCGGGGAGCTGTTTTTT. This encodes CATTGLAGGINTGELFF.

The genes are TRBV19 and TRBJ2-2, with D maybe TRBD1 (6 bases). CDR3 length equals 15 residues. Trimming stripped 3 bases from V and 3 bases from J, with 11 bases between. From germline, CDR1 is LNHDA and CDR2 SQIVND (reference sequence). The CDR3 sequence: CASSMIGGHTGELFF. The DNA for the CDR3 is TGTGCCAGTAGTATGATAGGGGGACACACCGGGGAGCTGTTTTTT. The full variable domain, its missing parts supplied by reference TRBV19 and TRBJ2-2, is DGGITQSPKYLFRKEGQNVTLSCEQNLNHDAMYWYRQDPGQGLRLIYYSQIVNDFQKGDIAEGYSVSREKKESFPLTVTSAQKNPTAFYLCASSMIGGHTGELFFGEGSRLTVL.

This sequence joins TRBV5-4 and TRBJ1-2, with D tentatively TRBD1 (6 bases). V was cut by 7 bases and J by 3 bases, with 19 bases left in between. The germline CDR1 and CDR2 sequences are SGHNT and YYREEE (reference sequence). The CDR3 loop spans 15 amino acids. The CDR3 DNA reads as TGTGCCAGCGTCGGAGGGAGGGGGAGTCACTATGGCTACACCTTC. Protein sequence: CASVGGRGSHYGYTF.

The rearrangement joins TRBV5-1 to TRBJ1-3; TRBD1 might be the D (6 bases). V dropped 4 bases and J dropped 0 bases, with 14 bases sitting between them. Germline-derived CDR1 and CDR2 are SGHRS and YFSETQ. The CDR3 loop spans 16 amino acids. The DNA of the CDR3 is TGCGCCAGCAGCCCAGGGACAACGAGCTCTGGAAACACCATATATTTT. It yields the protein CASSPGTTSSGNTIYF.

The J gene is TRBJ2-2, the V gene TRBV2; possible D gene TRBD1, 6 bases. Germline-derived CDR1 and CDR2 are SNHLY and FYNNEI. This CDR3 has 14 amino acids. V was clipped by 7 bases and J by 1 base, with 10 bases between them. The CDR3 is CASTGTKNTGELFF. As DNA, the CDR3 is TGTGCCAGCACAGGGACAAAGAACACCGGGGAGCTGTTTTTT.

The chain carries TRBV7-9 and TRBJ2-7, with TRBD2 matching over 9 bases. The junction had 16 bases not matched to a gene; V was cut back by 7 bases and J by 0 bases. The length of the CDR3 is 18 residues. The germline V gene has CDR1 SEHNR and CDR2 FQNEAQ (reference sequence). Written as DNA, the CDR3 is TGTGCCAGCAAAATTGGCGGGGTAAAGACTAGCGGCTCCTACGAGCAGTACTTC. Its protein product is CASKIGGVKTSGSYEQYF.

V is TRBV10-1 and J is TRBJ1-6; D gene uncertain. Trimming removed 9 bases at V and 10 bases at J, with 16 bases between. Germline CDR1 is WNHNN and CDR2 is SYGVQD (reference sequence). The CDR3 is made up of 13 amino acids. The CDR3 region is CARIKRGKSPLHF. CDR3 coding DNA: TGCGCCAGAATAAAGCGGGGTAAGTCACCCCTCCACTTT.

This clone was seen more than once but under ten times. The gene calls are TRBV28 and TRBJ2-7; D perhaps matches TRBD1 (6 bases). The CDR3 is 15 amino acids. The V gene's germline CDR1 is MDHEN and CDR2 SYDVKM. V shed 2 bases and J shed 4 bases, with 15 bases lying between them. CDR3 sequence reads: CASSLGDTLRYEQYF. The CDR3, as DNA: TGTGCCAGCAGTTTAGGGGACACCCTTCGGTACGAGCAGTACTTC.

The chain recombines TRBV29-1 with TRBJ1-4; unclear D gene. This CDR3 contains 10 residues. The germline V and J ends were trimmed by 5 bases and 8 bases, with 6 bases remaining between them. Germline V gives CDR1 SQVTM, CDR2 ANQGSEA. DNA of the CDR3: TGCAGCGTTAGAGAAGAAAAACTGTTTTTT. It specifies CSVREEKLFF.

V is TRBV29-1 and J is TRBJ2-5; D is unresolved. Per the germline V gene, CDR1 is SQVTM and CDR2 is ANQGSEA. V was shortened by 4 bases and J by 3 bases, with 6 bases between the two germline ends. The CDR3 extends over 11 amino acids. The CDR3 bases are TGCAGCGTTGTCCTAGAAGAGACCCAGTACTTC. This gives the protein CSVVLEETQYF.

The chain joins TRBV27 to TRBJ1-2, with 11 bases that match TRBD1. The J segment lost 8 bases and the V segment lost 5 bases, leaving 7 bases of the junction unmatched. The CDR3 spans 14 residues. Germline CDR1 reads MNHEY; CDR2 reads SMNVEV (reference sequence). The CDR3 is CASSAGTGGLGYTF. The CDR3 region has the DNA TGTGCCAGCAGTGCCGGGACAGGGGGGCTCGGCTACACCTTC.

The chain joins TRBV30 to TRBJ2-7, with TRBD1 identical over 8 bases. This CDR3 region has 13 residues. The germline CDR1 and CDR2 sequences are GTSNPN and SVGIG (reference sequence). The V and J ends lost 2 bases and 2 bases, in that order; junction bases with no gene match: 2. CDR3 sequence reads: CAWSPGGTYEQYF. The DNA for the CDR3 is TGTGCCTGGAGTCCAGGGGGCACCTACGAGCAGTACTTC.

CDR3 loop: CAWSVSYEQYF. CDR3 coding DNA: TGTGCCTGGAGTGTTTCTTACGAGCAGTACTTC. This chain joins TRBV30 and TRBJ2-7; D remains ambiguous. Germline V CDR1 and CDR2: GTSNPN, SVGIG (reference sequence). Trimming stripped 0 bases from V and 4 bases from J, with 4 bases between. CDR3 size: 11 residues.

The chain has TRBV11-1 and TRBJ2-3; 11 nucleotides match TRBD2. The CDR3 length is 16 residues. V lost 1 base, J lost 2 bases, and 2 bases stayed unmatched. The germline CDR1 and CDR2 sequences are SGHAT and FQDESV (reference sequence). Here the CDR3 reads CASSLVLAGVTDTQYF. The CDR3 DNA is TGTGCCAGCAGCTTAGTACTAGCGGGGGTCACAGATACGCAGTATTTT.

J is TRBJ1-4 and V is TRBV9; D is perhaps TRBD1 (6 bases). CDR1 is SGDLS and CDR2 is YYNGEE in the germline V gene. CDR3 size: 15 residues. V was clipped by 2 bases and J by 4 bases, with 12 bases between them. The chain's CDR3 is CASSVTGTVNEKLFF. CDR3 DNA sequence: TGTGCCAGCAGCGTGACAGGAACCGTTAATGAAAAACTGTTTTTT.

The V call is TRBV18, the J call TRBJ1-6, with D uncertain. V shed 2 bases and J shed 6 bases, with 8 bases lying between them. The CDR3 runs 14 residues. CDR1 is KGHSH and CDR2 is LQKENI in the germline V gene. The CDR3 bases are TGTGCCAGCTCACCAAACGCGATTAATTCACCCCTCCACTTT. This translates into CASSPNAINSPLHF.

The chain combines TRBV9 with TRBJ2-5, with D possibly being TRBD2 (7 bases). The CDR3 is made up of 16 amino acids. V lost 4 bases and J 0 bases, leaving 16 bases between the germline ends. Germline CDR1 is SGDLS and CDR2 is YYNGEE. This CDR3 is CASSPSGGLYQETQYF. CDR3 nucleotide sequence: TGTGCCAGCAGCCCCTCGGGGGGCCTTTACCAAGAGACCCAGTACTTC.

The rearrangement uses TRBV28 and TRBJ1-1, with D possibly being TRBD1 (6 bases). Germline V lookup: CDR1 MDHEN, CDR2 SYDVKM. V was cut by 3 bases and J by 11 bases, with 16 bases left in between. This CDR3 is built from 13 residues. The CDR3 loop reads CASSLEQGSYAFF. CDR3 nucleotides: TGTGCCAGCAGTTTGGAACAGGGTAGCTATGCTTTCTTT.

CDR3 DNA sequence: TGTGCCAGCAGCATAGGGGGCGGCTATGGCTACACCTTC. As protein: CASSIGGGYGYTF. The V and J genes are TRBV9 and TRBJ1-2; 7 positions agree with TRBD1. CDR3 length equals 13 residues. The trim removed 4 bases at V and 4 bases at J, leaving 4 bases unmatched. From germline, CDR1 is SGDLS and CDR2 YYNGEE.